Included here is one TCR beta chain sequence, with context. Using immunoSEQ multiplex PCR, the repertoire was profiled, and TCRdb retains in-frame clones only, with some absent. The sample includes about 98,000 clones, around nine tenths of them seen just once. This entry is derived from a study of blood T cell repertoires in COVID-19. V shed 3 bases and J shed 2 bases, with 14 bases lying between them. Germline CDR1 reads KGHSH; CDR2 reads LQKENI. The CDR3 length is 16 residues. This TCR was sampled from a man aged 65 to 85 with acute or convalescent COVID-19. V and J are TRBV18 and TRBJ1-5, with D possibly TRBD1 on 6 matching bases. The specimen sequenced was peripheral blood. The CDR3 loop reads CASSPPGAGGNQPQHF. In nucleotides, the CDR3 is TGTGCCAGCTCACCCCCGGGGGCGGGGGGCAATCAGCCCCAGCATTTT.